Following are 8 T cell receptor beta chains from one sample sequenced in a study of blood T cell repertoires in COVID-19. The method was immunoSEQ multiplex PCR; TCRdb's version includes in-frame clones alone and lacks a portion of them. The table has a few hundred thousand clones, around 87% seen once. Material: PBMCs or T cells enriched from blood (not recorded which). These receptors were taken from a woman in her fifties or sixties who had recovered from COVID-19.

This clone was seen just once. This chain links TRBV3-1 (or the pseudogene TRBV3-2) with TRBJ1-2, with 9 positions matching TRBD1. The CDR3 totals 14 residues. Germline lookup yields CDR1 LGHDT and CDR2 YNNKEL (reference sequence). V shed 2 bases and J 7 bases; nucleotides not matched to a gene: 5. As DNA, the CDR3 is TGTGCCAGCAGCCAACCACAGGGGGCGCGTGGCTACACCTTC. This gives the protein CASSQPQGARGYTF.

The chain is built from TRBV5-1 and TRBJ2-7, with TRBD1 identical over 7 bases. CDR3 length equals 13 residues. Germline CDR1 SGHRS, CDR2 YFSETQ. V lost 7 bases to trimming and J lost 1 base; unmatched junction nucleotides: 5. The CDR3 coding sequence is TGCGCCAGCTCGACAGGGTTTTCCTACGAGCAGTACTTC. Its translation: CASSTGFSYEQYF.

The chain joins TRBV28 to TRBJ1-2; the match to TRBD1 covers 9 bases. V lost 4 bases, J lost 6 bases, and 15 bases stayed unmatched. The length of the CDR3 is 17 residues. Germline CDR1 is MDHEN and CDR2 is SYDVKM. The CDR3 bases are TGTGCCAGCAGTTCGGCGTTTGCTGTCGGGACAGGGAATGGCTACACCTTC. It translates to CASSSAFAVGTGNGYTF.

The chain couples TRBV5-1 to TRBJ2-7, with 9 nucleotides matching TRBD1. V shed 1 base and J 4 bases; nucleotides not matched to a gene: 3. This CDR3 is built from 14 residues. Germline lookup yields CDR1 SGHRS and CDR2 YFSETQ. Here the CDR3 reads CASSLTGGDYEQYF. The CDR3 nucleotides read TGCGCCAGCAGCTTGACAGGGGGCGATTACGAGCAGTACTTC.

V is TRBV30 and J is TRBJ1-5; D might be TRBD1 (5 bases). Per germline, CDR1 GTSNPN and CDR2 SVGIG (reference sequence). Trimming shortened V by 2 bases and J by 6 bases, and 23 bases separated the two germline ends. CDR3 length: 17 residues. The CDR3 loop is CAWSRGPGLNKFQPQHF. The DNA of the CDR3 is TGTGCCTGGAGTAGGGGACCGGGACTCAACAAATTTCAGCCCCAGCATTTT. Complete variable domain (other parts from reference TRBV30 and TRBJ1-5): SQTIHQWPATLVQPVGSPLSLECTVEGTSNPNLYWYRQAAGRGLQLLFYSVGIGQISSEVPQNLSASRPQDRQFILSSKKLLLSDSGFYLCAWSRGPGLNKFQPQHFGDGTRLSIL.

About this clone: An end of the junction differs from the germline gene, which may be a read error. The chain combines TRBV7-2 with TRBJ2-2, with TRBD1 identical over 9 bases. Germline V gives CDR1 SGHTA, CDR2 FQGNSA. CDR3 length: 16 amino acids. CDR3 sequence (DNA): TGTGCCAGCAGCCTAGCAGGGGACAGGGTTGCCGGGGAGCTGTTTTTT. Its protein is CASSLAGDRVAGELFF.

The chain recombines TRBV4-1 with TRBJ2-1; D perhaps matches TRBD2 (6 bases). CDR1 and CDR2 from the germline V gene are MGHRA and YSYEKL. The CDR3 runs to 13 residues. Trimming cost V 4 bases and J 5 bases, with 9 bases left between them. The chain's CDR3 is CASSLGLNNEQFF. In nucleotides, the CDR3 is TGCGCCAGCAGCCTGGGACTTAACAATGAGCAGTTCTTC.

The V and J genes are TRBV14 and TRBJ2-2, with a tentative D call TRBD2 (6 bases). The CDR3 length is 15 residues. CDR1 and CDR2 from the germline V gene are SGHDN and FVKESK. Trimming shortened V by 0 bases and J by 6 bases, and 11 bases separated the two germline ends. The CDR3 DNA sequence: TGTGCCAGCAGCCAAGATCCGGGGGTCGCCGGGGAGCTGTTTTTT. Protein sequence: CASSQDPGVAGELFF.